This T cell receptor (beta chain) appears in the sequencing data of a study of control samples from healthy donors and cancer patients. The CDR3 is made up of 13 amino acids. Germline values: CDR1 LGHDT, CDR2 YNNKEL (reference sequence). The V end was cut by 4 bases, the J end by 3 bases, with 9 bases between. The data were produced by immunoSEQ multiplex PCR, yet TCRdb's version contains in-frame clones alone and is incomplete. The sample includes about 190,000 clones, roughly nine tenths of them seen just once. The V call is TRBV3-1 (or the pseudogene TRBV3-2), the J call TRBJ1-1; D is unresolved. The TCR was taken from a young man in good health. Sequencing was done on a sample of blood. The CDR3 coding sequence is TGTGCCAGCAGCCCTCTGAGTTACACTGAAGCTTTCTTT. This sequence encodes CASSPLSYTEAFF.